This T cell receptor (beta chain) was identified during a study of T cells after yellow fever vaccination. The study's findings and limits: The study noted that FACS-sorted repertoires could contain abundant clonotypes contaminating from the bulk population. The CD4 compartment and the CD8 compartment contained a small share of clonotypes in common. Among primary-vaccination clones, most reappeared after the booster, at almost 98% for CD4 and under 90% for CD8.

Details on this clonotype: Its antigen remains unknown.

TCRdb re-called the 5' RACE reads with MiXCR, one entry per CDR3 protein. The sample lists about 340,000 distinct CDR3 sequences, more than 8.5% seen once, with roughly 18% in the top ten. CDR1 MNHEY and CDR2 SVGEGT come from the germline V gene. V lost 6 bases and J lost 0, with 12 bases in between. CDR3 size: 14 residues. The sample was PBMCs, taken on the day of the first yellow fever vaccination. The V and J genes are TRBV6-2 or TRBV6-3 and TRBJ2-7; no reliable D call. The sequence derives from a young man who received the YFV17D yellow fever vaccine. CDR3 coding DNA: TGTGCCAGCAGCATCGACGGATTCTCCTACGAGCAGTACTTC. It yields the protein CASSIDGFSYEQYF.